Shown below are 24 T cell receptor beta chains from a single sample sequenced in a study of cytomegalovirus exposure and HLA in healthy donors (dated 2017 in TCRdb). The library was produced with the immunoSEQ multiplex PCR assay. For the multiplex PCR, a mixture combining 60 forward primers for TCR Vbeta segments and 13 reverse primers for TCR Jbeta segments was used. The clones in this table, taken by TCRdb from immuneACCESS, are in-frame only. Not every clone is retained; where verified, under half of the shortfall comes from an unresolved V gene, and the cause of the rest is unknown. A total of 150,000 to 250,000 clones appear in this sample, 70% to 80% of them only once. The top ten constitute about 1.9% of the sample. Sample: PBMCs. Receptor source: a young man in good health and CMV-seronegative.

This chain links TRBV10-1 with TRBJ1-2; no reliable D call. V lost 7 bases and J 7 bases, leaving 10 bases between the germline ends. Per germline, CDR1 WNHNN and CDR2 SYGVQD (reference sequence). This CDR3 comprises 11 residues. CDR3 in DNA: TGCGCCAGCACCGAGGGCATTGGCTACACCTTC. Protein product: CASTEGIGYTF.

The genes are TRBV7-3 and TRBJ1-2; perhaps TRBD1 as D (5 bases). Trimming pared 2 bases from V and 3 bases from J, leaving 13 bases between. CDR3 length equals 15 residues. Germline-derived CDR1 and CDR2 are SGHTA and FQGTGA. The CDR3 reads CASSLGPGSDYGYTF. The CDR3 DNA is TGTGCCAGCAGCTTAGGCCCAGGGTCCGACTATGGCTACACCTTC.

The sample holds a few counts of this clone. The chain couples TRBV15 to TRBJ1-1, with 9 nucleotides matching TRBD1. This CDR3 comprises 14 residues. V lost 8 bases and J lost 1; bases outside the gene matches: 5. Germline V gene data show CDR1 as LNHNV and CDR2 as YYDKDF (reference sequence). The CDR3 nucleotides read TGTGCCACCTCCGTGGGACAGGGGAACACTGAAGCTTTCTTT. It is translated as CATSVGQGNTEAFF.

This chain connects TRBV19 to TRBJ2-3; D may be TRBD2 (6 bases). The CDR3 totals 16 residues. V was pared by 4 bases and J by 0 bases, with 14 bases between. The germline CDR1 and CDR2 sequences are LNHDA and SQIVND (reference sequence). CDR3 loop: CASSRASAKSTDTQYF. In nucleotides, the CDR3 is TGTGCCAGTAGTAGGGCTAGCGCTAAAAGCACAGATACGCAGTATTTT.

The DNA for the CDR3 is TGTGCCATCAAATCCGTGGACAGGAGCTACGAGCAGTACTTC. Translated: CAIKSVDRSYEQYF. This chain joins TRBV10-3 and TRBJ2-7; 7 nucleotides line up with TRBD1. V lost 7 bases to trimming and J lost 3 bases; unmatched junction nucleotides: 9. The CDR3 loop spans 14 amino acids. Per the germline V gene, CDR1 is ENHRY and CDR2 is SYGVKD.

The gene calls are TRBV5-1 and TRBJ1-1; 7 bases map to TRBD1. Trimming removed 4 bases from V and 0 bases from J; junction bases left unmatched: 9. CDR3 size: 16 residues. CDR1 SGHRS and CDR2 YFSETQ come from the germline V gene. Written as DNA, the CDR3 is TGCGCCAGCAGCCCACGGGACAGCTACATGAACACTGAAGCTTTCTTT. Encoded protein: CASSPRDSYMNTEAFF.

The chain is built from TRBV29-1 and TRBJ1-3; D possibly corresponds to TRBD1 (5 bases). Germline V gene data show CDR1 as SQVTM and CDR2 as ANQGSEA. The CDR3 is 12 residues long. The germline V and J ends were trimmed by 6 bases and 4 bases, with 10 bases remaining between them. The chain's CDR3 is CSVSTAGNTIYF. CDR3 sequence (DNA): TGCAGCGTCTCGACAGCAGGAAACACCATATATTTT.

The CDR3 DNA follows: TGTGCCAGCACTCCCCAAGCCCTAAGACAGGGGATGGACACTGAAGCTTTCTTT. This codes for CASTPQALRQGMDTEAFF. The rearrangement uses TRBV27 and TRBJ1-1, with TRBD1 identical over 8 bases. After removal of 7 bases from V and 3 bases from J, the junction contained 19 bases not matched to a gene. This CDR3 spans 18 amino acids. Germline CDR1 MNHEY, CDR2 SMNVEV (reference sequence).

The chain joins TRBV5-4 to TRBJ1-2; 7 bases agree with TRBD1. The ends lost 4 bases at V and 1 base at J; junction bases unmatched: 7. There are 15 residues in the CDR3. Germline loops: CDR1 SGHNT, CDR2 YYREEE (reference sequence). CDR3 nucleotides: TGTGCCAGCAGCCGCCGCGGACAGGATAACTATGGCTACACCTTC. Protein sequence: CASSRRGQDNYGYTF.

The sample holds a few counts of this clone. The V call is TRBV5-4, the J call TRBJ2-7; 10 nucleotides line up with TRBD2. This CDR3 region has 17 residues. Germline CDR1 reads SGHNT; CDR2 reads YYREEE (reference sequence). V gave up 0 bases and J gave up 1 base; unmatched junction bases: 7. The CDR3 loop reads CASSLAASGSKSYEQYF. CDR3 DNA: TGTGCCAGCAGCTTGGCGGCTAGCGGGAGTAAGTCCTACGAGCAGTACTTC.

The chain is built from TRBV5-1 and TRBJ1-1; D might be TRBD1 (6 bases). V shed 0 bases and J shed 4 bases, with 13 bases lying between them. The length of the CDR3 is 15 residues. The germline gives CDR1 SGHRS, CDR2 YFSETQ. The DNA of the CDR3 is TGCGCCAGCAGCTTGGATGTGGGGGCGGTCACTGAAGCTTTCTTT. It translates to CASSLDVGAVTEAFF.

J is TRBJ2-7 and V is TRBV9; a weak D match, TRBD1 (6 bases). Trimming took 3 bases from V and 2 from J, leaving 12 bases between them. CDR1 SGDLS and CDR2 YYNGEE come from the germline V gene. This CDR3 spans 14 amino acids. The chain's CDR3 is CASSAGQRAYEQYF. CDR3 coding DNA: TGTGCCAGCAGCGCCGGACAGCGAGCCTACGAGCAGTACTTC.

V usage is TRBV7-8 and J usage is TRBJ2-1, with 11 bases fitting TRBD2. This CDR3 is built from 15 residues. V shed 1 base, J shed 4 bases, and the junction held 0 bases outside the gene matches. Germline values: CDR1 SGHVS, CDR2 FQNEAQ. The CDR3 region is CASSLGLAGYNEQFF. The CDR3 nucleotides are TGTGCCAGCAGCTTAGGACTAGCGGGATACAATGAGCAGTTCTTC.

Concerning this clone itself: This same CDR3 is encoded by further DNA sequences in the sample. V usage is TRBV20-1 and J usage is TRBJ1-1; the D is unclear. The CDR3 sequence is 11 residues long. V lost 3 bases to trimming and J lost 8 bases, with 10 bases between them. Germline CDR1 DFQATT, CDR2 SNEGSKA (reference sequence). The CDR3 sequence is CSASLGREAFF. The CDR3 DNA reads TGCAGTGCTAGCCTGGGGAGGGAAGCTTTCTTT.

This chain uses TRBV5-5 with TRBJ2-7, with 10 bases matching TRBD1. Losses at the gene ends were 0 bases for V and 1 base for J; bases not matched to a gene: 10. Germline V gene data show CDR1 as SGHKS and CDR2 as YYEKEE (reference sequence). The length of the CDR3 is 18 residues. The DNA for the CDR3 is TGTGCCAGCAGCTTGGTTCGCCGACAGGGGGCCCTTTCCTACGAGCAGTACTTC. Its translation: CASSLVRRQGALSYEQYF.

The chain is built from TRBV4-1 and TRBJ2-7, with 11 bases aligning to TRBD1. Looked up from germline, CDR1 is MGHRA and CDR2 is YSYEKL. The CDR3 length is 14 residues. The junction had 5 bases not matched to a gene; V was cut back by 7 bases and J by 3 bases. This CDR3 is CASKTGTGGYEQYF. In nucleotides, the CDR3 is TGCGCCAGCAAAACCGGGACAGGGGGCTACGAGCAGTACTTC.

The gene calls are TRBV10-3 and TRBJ1-4; TRBD1 aligns across 7 bases. V gave up 9 bases and J gave up 5 bases; unmatched junction bases: 3. The CDR3 is 12 amino acids. Germline V lookup: CDR1 ENHRY, CDR2 SYGVKD. The CDR3 sequence is CAIGTANEKLFF. The CDR3, as DNA: TGTGCCATTGGGACAGCAAATGAAAAACTGTTTTTT.

The rearrangement joins TRBV6-5 to TRBJ1-5, with no clear D. V lost 2 bases, J lost 1 base, and 6 bases lay in between. The CDR3 sequence is 14 residues long. In germline, CDR1 is MNHEY, CDR2 SVGAGI. The CDR3, as DNA: TGTGCCAGCAGTTACCTTCCGAGCAATCAGCCCCAGCATTTT. Translated, it gives CASSYLPSNQPQHF.

The chain couples TRBV20-1 to TRBJ1-2, with D perhaps matching TRBD1 (5 bases). The CDR3 contains 9 residues. Germline lookup yields CDR1 DFQATT and CDR2 SNEGSKA (reference sequence). V shed 7 bases and J shed 6 bases, with 6 bases lying between them. The CDR3 loop reads CSEGNGYTF. CDR3 nucleotide sequence: TGCAGTGAGGGGAATGGCTACACCTTC.

This chain joins TRBV5-1 and TRBJ2-1; D gene unclear. The CDR3 covers 16 residues. V lost 4 bases and J lost 0, with 14 bases in between. Germline loops: CDR1 SGHRS, CDR2 YFSETQ. This CDR3 reads CASSHRSGVSYNEQFF. The CDR3 coding sequence is TGCGCCAGCAGCCATCGGAGTGGCGTCTCCTACAATGAGCAGTTCTTC.

CDR3: CASSQGPGLGFQETQYF. CDR3 bases: TGTGCCAGCAGCCAAGGTCCTGGGCTTGGGTTCCAAGAGACCCAGTACTTC. The chain employs TRBV14 and TRBJ2-5; D unclear. The CDR3 extends over 17 amino acids. Between the trimmed V and J ends, which lost 1 base and 1 base, there was a span of 16 bases. The germline V gene has CDR1 SGHDN and CDR2 FVKESK.

This clone was counted a single time. This rearrangement joins TRBV27 to TRBJ1-3, with TRBD1 matching 11 bases. Germline V lookup: CDR1 MNHEY, CDR2 SMNVEV (reference sequence). This CDR3 is 16 amino acids long. Germline trimming cut 5 bases from V and 5 bases from J; bases unmatched to any gene: 8. CDR3 DNA sequence: TGTGCCAGCAGTCCGACCCGGACAGGGGGCAGAAACACCATATATTTT. Translating it yields CASSPTRTGGRNTIYF.

This sequence joins TRBV10-1 and TRBJ2-3; 8 nucleotides agree with TRBD2. The CDR3 is made up of 17 amino acids. Losses at the gene ends were 0 bases for V and 2 bases for J; bases not matched to a gene: 7. Germline loops: CDR1 WNHNN, CDR2 SYGVQD (reference sequence). The CDR3 loop is CASSESKASGYTDTQYF. CDR3 in DNA: TGCGCCAGCAGTGAGTCGAAGGCTAGCGGGTACACAGATACGCAGTATTTT.

J is TRBJ1-2 and V is TRBV6-1; D is ambiguous. CDR1 and CDR2 (germline): MNHNS, SASEGT. Between the trimmed V and J ends, which lost 0 bases and 0 bases, there was a span of 5 bases. This CDR3 is built from 14 residues. The CDR3 bases are TGTGCCAGCAGTGAAGCCCCAGCTAACTATGGCTACACCTTC. Translation: CASSEAPANYGYTF.